The 26 T cell receptor beta chains listed next were all sequenced from one sample in a study of T cell clonality in common variable immunodeficiency. TCRdb keeps only in-frame clones here, not all; method: immunoSEQ multiplex PCR. The sample shows roughly 25,000 clones, no singletons; the ten largest hold about a quarter. No antigen is known for these receptors. Whole-study findings and limits: In common variable immunodeficiency, TCR beta chains reportedly carried fewer deletions and N-nucleotide insertions.

The material sequenced was peripheral blood mononuclear cells. These receptors originate from a human donor with common variable immunodeficiency.

This clone showed up many times. The CDR3 extends 3 residues past the end of the read, so its final part is completed from the germline J gene. This chain joins TRBV7-8 and TRBJ1-5; 10 bases agree with TRBD1. The CDR3 is 16 amino acids. The germline gives CDR1 SGHVS, CDR2 FQNEAQ. V was pared by 4 bases and J by 5 bases, with 8 bases of the junction left unmatched. The chain's CDR3 is CASSSGRQGAYQPQHF. Incomplete CDR3 DNA: TGTGCCAGCAGCTCAGGGCGACAGGGGGCGTATCAGCCC.

Details on this clone: The observed sequence ends 3 residues before the CDR3 terminus, with the missing tail filled in from the germline J gene. The chain employs TRBV23-1 and TRBJ2-7; D may be TRBD2 (5 bases). TRBV23-1 is noted as an ORF with a role that remains uncertain. The CDR3 has 16 residues. The V gene lost 6 bases and the J gene lost 0 bases, with 18 bases spanning the gap. The sequenced part of the CDR3 DNA is TGCGCCAGCAGCAGCCGGGGAGTATGGCCCTCCTACGAG. Its protein product is CASSSRGVWPSYE. The entire CDR3 sequence reads CASSSRGVWPSYEQYF.

On this clone itself: The read is 3 residues too short to cover the CDR3 end, so that end is filled in from the germline J gene. This chain links TRBV5-1 with TRBJ2-1; no reliable D call. V lost 2 bases to trimming and J lost 0 bases, with 12 bases between them. The CDR3 has 16 residues. The germline CDR1 and CDR2 sequences are SGHRS and YFSETQ. The CDR3 bases that were read are TGCGCCAGCAGCTTTCTCGTTTTTAGCTCCTACAATGAG. Translated: CASSFLVFSSYNE. The full-length CDR3 reads as CASSFLVFSSYNEQFF.

In this sample, this clone turned up a few times. Coverage ceases 3 residues before the CDR3 finishes, and the germline J gene fills in the end. This chain links TRBV7-2 with TRBJ2-5; unclear D gene. This CDR3 comprises 14 residues. Germline V CDR1 and CDR2: SGHTA, FQGNSA. V was pared by 5 bases and J by 2 bases, with 12 bases between. The CDR3 spells CASSRDGGQETQYF. The CDR3 DNA, read in part, is TGTGCCAGCAGCCGAGACGGCGGTCAAGAGACC.

The sequenced part of the CDR3 DNA is TGCGCCAGCAGTCATTACAGGGTCTTTTCAGGGGGTCAGCCC. It encodes CASSHYRVFSGGQP. The entire CDR3 sequence reads CASSHYRVFSGGQPQHF. The rearrangement uses TRBV23-1 and TRBJ1-5, with 7 bases fitting TRBD1. The CDR3 end falls 3 residues outside the read, so it is completed with the germline J gene. TRBV23-1 is sorted into the ORF group, with uncertain function. The junction had 14 bases not matched to a gene; V was cut back by 3 bases and J by 6 bases. The CDR3 has 17 amino acids.

This clone was observed a few times. The read gets to within 3 residues of the CDR3 end, and the germline J gene fills in the rest. The rearrangement uses TRBV20-1 and TRBJ2-3; TRBD2 agrees at 12 bases. CDR1 is DFQATT, CDR2 SNEGSKA, per germline (reference sequence). J gave up 0 bases and V 0 bases, and 4 bases lay outside the gene matches. This CDR3 has 17 residues. The CDR3 bases that were read are TGCAGTGCTAGAGAGATTCTAGCGGGGGGGAGCACAGATACG. This sequence encodes CSAREILAGGSTDT. The full-length CDR3 reads as CSAREILAGGSTDTQYF.

There are many counts of this clone. The read gets to within 3 residues of the CDR3 end, and the germline J gene fills in the rest. The genes are TRBV7-9 and TRBJ2-7, with D hard to call. Trimming took 5 bases from V and 3 from J, leaving 8 bases between them. The germline gives CDR1 SEHNR, CDR2 FQNEAQ (reference sequence). The CDR3 is made up of 12 amino acids. CDR3 bases read: TGTGCCAGCAGCGACATAAACTACGAG. Protein: CASSDINYE. The CDR3 in its entirety is CASSDINYEQYF.

This clone came up many times. Read coverage stops 3 residues before the CDR3 terminus; the germline J gene supplies the remainder. V is TRBV5-4 and J is TRBJ2-2; 7 positions match TRBD1. J gave up 4 bases and V 5 bases, and 5 bases lay outside the gene matches. The germline CDR1 and CDR2 sequences are SGHNT and YYREEE (reference sequence). The CDR3 covers 14 residues. CDR3 sequence: CASRGGKGTGELFF. The DNA read from the CDR3 is TGTGCCAGCAGAGGGGGCAAAGGCACCGGGGAG.

This clone was observed a few times. The observed sequence ends 3 residues before the CDR3 terminus, with the missing tail filled in from the germline J gene. The V gene is TRBV5-6, the J gene TRBJ2-7; 7 nucleotides match TRBD2. The junction had 6 bases not matched to a gene; V was cut back by 3 bases and J by 3 bases. Germline values: CDR1 SGHDT, CDR2 YYEEEE. This CDR3 has 14 amino acids. The part of the CDR3 DNA that was read is TGTGCCAGCAGCTCACCCGGGGGGTTCTACGAG. Translated: CASSSPGGFYE. The entire CDR3 sequence reads CASSSPGGFYEQYF.

In its sample, this clone was seen many times. The CDR3 is cut off 3 residues early in the read; its end comes from the germline J gene. The V call is TRBV5-5, the J call TRBJ2-7, with 7 bases fitting TRBD1. The CDR3 loop spans 15 amino acids. The junction had 7 bases not matched to a gene; V was cut back by 4 bases and J by 0 bases. CDR1 SGHKS and CDR2 YYEKEE come from the germline V gene (reference sequence). The CDR3 spells CASSPKTGISYEQYF. CDR3 DNA, as far as it was read: TGTGCCAGCAGCCCGAAGACAGGGATCTCCTACGAG.

This clone ranks as medium-sized (0.01 to 0.1%). The CDR3 end is not reached by the read, which stops 3 residues before it; the germline J gene fills it in. This sequence joins TRBV9 and TRBJ1-1; TRBD1 matches 12 bases. There are 17 residues in the CDR3. V shed 0 bases and J 1 base; nucleotides not matched to a gene: 4. CDR1 and CDR2 (germline): SGDLS, YYNGEE. Partial CDR3 DNA: TGTGCCAGCAGCGTAGTTGGGACAGGGGGCCCGAACACTGAA. Translation gives CASSVVGTGGPNTE. The complete CDR3 reads CASSVVGTGGPNTEAFF.

This clone was recorded at least ten times. Read coverage stops 3 residues before the CDR3 terminus; the germline J gene supplies the remainder. V and J are TRBV19 and TRBJ1-1; D might be TRBD1 (5 bases). The length of the CDR3 is 15 residues. Germline values: CDR1 LNHDA, CDR2 SQIVND (reference sequence). Here the CDR3 reads CASSVLGRESLGAFF. The CDR3 DNA, read in part, is TGTGCCAGTTCAGTGTTGGGCAGGGAATCACTTGGG.

This clone was counted only a few times. The observed sequence ends 3 residues before the CDR3 terminus, with the missing tail filled in from the germline J gene. The chain links TRBV23-1 to TRBJ2-5; D is possibly TRBD2 (7 bases). TRBV23-1 is treated as an ORF (open reading frame) with a function not yet certain. The CDR3 sequence is 13 residues long. Trimming stripped 8 bases from V and 5 bases from J, with 15 bases between. The CDR3 sequence is CASGPGGRETQYF. The sequenced CDR3 bases are TGCGCCAGCGGCCCCGGGGGGCGGGAGACC.

This clone appeared many times. The junction departs from germline at one end; a sequencing error may be responsible. The read ends 3 residues before the CDR3 terminus; that terminus is restored from the germline J gene. The gene calls are TRBV4-2 and TRBJ2-1, with TRBD2 matching 13 bases. CDR1 and CDR2 (germline): LGHNA, YNFKEQ. The CDR3 loop spans 17 amino acids. CDR3 sequence reads: CASSQDTGLAGVNEQFF. The covered CDR3 bases are TGCGCCAGCAGCCAAGATACCGGACTAGCGGGGGTCAATGAG.

This clone was seen a handful of times. The read gets to within 3 residues of the CDR3 end, and the germline J gene fills in the rest. V is TRBV2 and J is TRBJ2-2; TRBD1 aligns across 11 bases. CDR3 length equals 15 residues. Germline loops: CDR1 SNHLY, CDR2 FYNNEI. V dropped 5 bases and J dropped 4; count of bases not matched to a gene: 3. CDR3 DNA, as far as it was read: TGTGCCAGCAGTCCGGGACAGGGGGTCACCGGGGAG. This translates into CASSPGQGVTGE. The CDR3 reads in full as CASSPGQGVTGELFF.

Of note for this clone: The read is 3 residues too short to cover the CDR3 end, so that end is filled in from the germline J gene. The chain couples TRBV5-1 to TRBJ2-7; 9 bases align to TRBD1. Trimming removed 4 bases from V and 3 bases from J; junction bases left unmatched: 14. This CDR3 comprises 17 residues. CDR1 is SGHRS, CDR2 YFSETQ, per germline. CDR3 amino acids: CASSGRQGGAGRYEQYF. The CDR3 DNA, read in part, is TGCGCCAGCAGCGGAAGACAGGGGGGGGCCGGGCGCTACGAG. The whole variable domain, filled in from reference TRBV5-1 and TRBJ2-7, reads KAGVTQTPRYLIKTRGQQVTLSCSPISGHRSVSWYQQTPGQGLQFLFEYFSETQRNKGNFPGRFSGRQFSNSRSEMNVSTLELGDSALYLCASSGRQGGAGRYEQYFGPGTRLTVT.

This clone was picked up a small number of times. Coverage ceases 3 residues before the CDR3 finishes, and the germline J gene fills in the end. The chain links TRBV5-1 to TRBJ2-1, with TRBD2 matching 7 bases. The J segment lost 4 bases and the V segment lost 2 bases, leaving 6 bases of the junction unmatched. Germline-derived CDR1 and CDR2 are SGHRS and YFSETQ. The CDR3 runs 15 residues. The part of the CDR3 DNA that was read is TGCGCCAGCAGCTTCTCCGCGGGAGCTTACAATGAG. Its protein product is CASSFSAGAYNE. The entire CDR3 reads CASSFSAGAYNEQFF. Filled out from reference TRBV5-1 and TRBJ2-1, the complete variable domain reads KAGVTQTPRYLIKTRGQQVTLSCSPISGHRSVSWYQQTPGQGLQFLFEYFSETQRNKGNFPGRFSGRQFSNSRSEMNVSTLELGDSALYLCASSFSAGAYNEQFFGPGTRLTVL.

This clone was picked up many times. Sequencing ends 3 residues short of the CDR3 end; the germline J gene provides the rest. The V call is TRBV12-3 or TRBV12-4, the J call TRBJ2-5, with 8 bases identical to TRBD2. V was pared by 6 bases and J by 5 bases, with 8 bases of the junction left unmatched. The CDR3 spans 14 residues. The sequenced part of the CDR3 DNA is TGTGCCAGCAGACTAGCGGAGGCGTGGGAGACC. It is translated as CASRLAEAWET. The CDR3 as a whole reads CASRLAEAWETQYF.

In the case of this clone: The read ends 3 residues early relative to the CDR3; the germline J gene fills the gap. The rearrangement joins TRBV7-3 to TRBJ2-6, with no clear D. Per the germline V gene, CDR1 is SGHTA and CDR2 is FQGTGA. CDR3 length: 14 amino acids. V lost 5 bases and J lost 2, with 7 bases in between. The covered CDR3 bases are TGTGCCAGCAGCATATCAGCTGGGGCCAACGTC. Amino acid sequence: CASSISAGANV. Given in full, the CDR3 is CASSISAGANVLTF.

This clone has ten or more counts. The read is 3 residues too short to cover the CDR3 end, so that end is filled in from the germline J gene. V is TRBV5-4 and J is TRBJ2-1, with D uncertain. The CDR3 extends over 16 amino acids. The germline V and J ends were trimmed by 4 bases and 0 bases, with 14 bases remaining between them. Germline loops: CDR1 SGHNT, CDR2 YYREEE (reference sequence). The CDR3 reads CASSGSEGFSYNEQFF. The DNA read from the CDR3 is TGTGCCAGCAGCGGCTCAGAAGGGTTCTCCTACAATGAG.

This clone showed up just a few times. With the read ending 3 residues before the CDR3 end, the germline J gene is used to fill in that end. The rearrangement uses TRBV29-1 and TRBJ2-5, with D possibly matching TRBD2 (6 bases). V lost 3 bases and J lost 5, with 10 bases in between. CDR3 length: 12 residues. Germline assignment: CDR1 SQVTM and CDR2 ANQGSEA. CDR3 sequence: CSVDWDSETQYF. CDR3 DNA (partial): TGCAGCGTTGACTGGGACTCGGAGACC.

This clone was seen only a few times. The CDR3 end falls 3 residues outside the read, so it is completed with the germline J gene. V gene TRBV7-2 combines with J gene TRBJ2-1, with 9 bases lining up with TRBD1. From germline, CDR1 is SGHTA and CDR2 FQGNSA. The trim removed 7 bases at V and 4 bases at J, leaving 8 bases unmatched. The CDR3 consists of 15 residues. The CDR3 spells CASIRQGGVYNEQFF. CDR3 DNA (partial): TGTGCCAGCATCAGACAGGGGGGTGTGTACAATGAG.

Details on this clone: The observed sequence ends 3 residues before the CDR3 terminus, with the missing tail filled in from the germline J gene. The chain has TRBV20-1 and TRBJ2-7; D is unclear. CDR3 size: 14 residues. V gave up 3 bases and J gave up 0 bases, with 12 bases separating them. Germline V gene lookup returns CDR1 DFQATT and CDR2 SNEGSKA (reference sequence). The CDR3 protein is CSARAAKSSYEQYF. The DNA read from the CDR3 is TGCAGTGCTAGGGCAGCGAAGAGCTCCTACGAG.

This clone occurred many times. With the read ending 3 residues before the CDR3 end, the germline J gene is used to fill in that end. The chain combines TRBV18 with TRBJ2-7, with 7 nucleotides matching TRBD1. CDR1 and CDR2 (germline): KGHSH, LQKENI. V gave up 2 bases and J gave up 0 bases; unmatched junction bases: 4. The CDR3 consists of 15 residues. The CDR3 here is CASSPSSGGSYEQYF. CDR3 DNA, as far as it was read: TGTGCCAGCTCACCAAGCTCAGGGGGCTCCTACGAG. The variable domain in full, completed from reference TRBV18 and TRBJ2-7, reads NAGVMQNPRHLVRRRGQEARLRCSPMKGHSHVYWYRQLPEEGLKFMVYLQKENIIDESGMPKERFSAEFPKEGPSILRIQQVVRGDSAAYFCASSPSSGGSYEQYFGPGTRLTVT.

For this clone: The CDR3 extends 3 residues past the end of the read, so its final part is completed from the germline J gene. The rearrangement uses TRBV7-2 and TRBJ2-2, with TRBD1 identical over 7 bases. J lost 4 bases, V lost 5 bases, and 7 bases had no gene match. Germline V gene data show CDR1 as SGHTA and CDR2 as FQGNSA. This CDR3 comprises 15 residues. CDR3 DNA, as far as it was read: TGTGCCAGCAGCCCCGGGACAGAGAGCACCGGGGAG. This gives the protein CASSPGTESTGE. Given in full, the CDR3 is CASSPGTESTGELFF.

There are many counts of this clone. The read ends 3 residues early relative to the CDR3; the germline J gene fills the gap. The chain joins TRBV30 to TRBJ2-3, with D maybe TRBD1 (6 bases). V lost 4 bases and J 8 bases, leaving 13 bases between the germline ends. The CDR3 runs to 12 residues. Germline V gene sequence: CDR1 GTSNPN, CDR2 SVGIG (reference sequence). Here the CDR3 reads CAWIQGIGTQYF. The sequenced part of the CDR3 DNA is TGTGCCTGGATTCAGGGGATAGGTACG.